Reported below is one TCR beta chain. This clonotype was seen at least ten times. The antigen this receptor binds is unknown. No qualities accompany the bases; no much larger clone lies one base away. A patient counted as having stable Graves' hyperthyroidism if no progression to ophthalmopathy occurred over 18 months of follow-up. Hyperthyroidism patients were newly diagnosed, had a disease duration of under 2 months, and were aged 18 to 65 years. The study excluded patients with uncontrolled infections, other autoimmune diseases, pregnancy or lactation. Diagnoses relied on clinical symptoms, serum thyroxine and TRAb, thyroid ultrasound and orbital computed tomography. PBMCs were isolated from approximately 10 ml of fresh peripheral blood by Ficoll-Paque density gradient centrifugation. Total RNA was extracted using Trizol reagent, and RNA quality was assessed on an Agilent 2100 Bioanalyzer. For CDR1 and CDR2, the germline V gene lists MNHNS and SASEGT. The CDR3 spans 14 residues, from the cysteine through the phenylalanine. Just the 42-base CDR3 DNA is kept, in frame starting at base 1. A distance of 16 bases separates the germline ends of V and J, which lose 6 bases and 5 bases respectively.

The data were obtained in a study of T cells in Graves' hyperthyroidism and ophthalmopathy (dated 2019 in TCRdb). General notes on the study: Peripheral blood samples were taken at the time of initial diagnosis, prior to any treatment. To identify TCR V-J signatures that set the groups apart, the researchers used a discovery cohort of more than 95 patients, made up of roughly 40 with Graves' ophthalmopathy and about 60 with stable Graves' hyperthyroidism. Whether ophthalmopathy could be predicted prospectively was tested in an independent validation cohort made up of under 20 hyperthyroidism patients plus 17 patients who later progressed to ophthalmopathy. The 100 discovery patients were randomly split 7:3 into training and test sets. In several Graves' hyperthyroidism patients, the study also compared T-cell repertoires from thyroid tissue with T-cell repertoires from blood. After sampling, hyperthyroidism patients received methimazole starting at 30 mg daily, and ophthalmopathy patients received high-dose intravenous methylprednisolone. TCR Vbeta CDR3 sequencing of 130 to 150 peripheral blood samples (roughly 41 ophthalmopathy, over 70 hyperthyroidism and approximately 17 progressor patients) is reported in the paper.

What the study reported, not specific to this receptor: Most expanded thyroid clonotypes (frequency above 0.001) were also found in blood, which suggests that blood repertoires may mirror thyroid immune responses. Ophthalmopathy was separated from stable hyperthyroidism by a 13 V-J signature model, with around 88% sensitivity and roughly 81% specificity obtained in cross-validation and 80%/75% obtained in testing. No statistical method was used to fix the sample size in advance, and group allocation was not hidden from the investigators. In validation, progression to ophthalmopathy was predicted by the model with 70% to 71% sensitivity and 72% to 80% specificity, a median of approximately 6.5 months before onset.

The TCR beta CDR3 regions were amplified from the RNA transcripts. For the first round of RT-PCR on the TCR CDR3, the HTBI primer set was used together with the Qiagen OneStep RT-PCR kit. A second multiplex PCR round built the libraries, followed by size selection and purification. Paired-end sequencing of the libraries was performed with 100 bp reads on an Illumina HiSeq2000. The published analysis was carried out like this. SOAPnuke was used to process the raw data, removing reads that contained adapters or uncalled bases, had a mean Phred below 15, or lacked an exact match to the constant primer or identifier. High-quality paired reads were merged with COPE v1.2.5, and unique nucleotide sequences were defined as clonotypes. Clonotypes were aligned to IMGT TRBV, TRBD and TRBJ reference segments using MiTCR v1.1. The analysis was restricted to V-J combinations with a frequency above 0.0001, which together covered 99.2% of the repertoires. A TCS score was defined as the ratio of F50 (clonal expansion) to E x V (chaos), with BLOSUM62-based TCRdist applied between CDR3 peptides within each V-J. Welch's t-statistics and random forest reduced around 550 V-J features to roughly 13, which were used in a naive Bayes classifier (R e1071). TCRdb handled the public reads itself, with Q25 trimming in fastp and clone calling in MiXCR, and kept productive beta chains. CDR3 protein duplicates are merged, each entry listing the most common genes and DNA. The V and J calls reflect TCRdb's pipeline rather than the authors' work. Counted in this sample were about 520,000 distinct CDR3 sequences; under 25% of them appeared once. 26% of the sample comes from the top ten.

The chain is made from TRBV6-1 and TRBJ2-5; the D gene remains uncertain. The specimen was blood. This receptor was obtained from a young man with Graves' hyperthyroidism. At the DNA level, the sequence is TGTGCCAGCAGGCCACCTTTGGGGTGGGAGACCCAGTACTTC. It specifies CASRPPLGWETQYF.